This record looks at one T cell receptor beta chain sequence and its context. This entry belongs to a study of cytomegalovirus exposure and HLA in healthy donors. PCR involved 60 Vbeta and 13 Jbeta primers. Profiling relied on immunoSEQ multiplex PCR, and the TCRdb table lists in-frame clones only, not all of them. The sample holds about 120,000 clones, 75% seen once. Nominally healthy donors provided the samples, though records likely missed some immune exposures. This CDR3 has 12 amino acids. Trimming at V came to 7 bases and at J to 6 bases, leaving 2 bases not matched to a gene. Germline V gene data show CDR1 as MNHEY and CDR2 as SMNVEV (reference sequence).

This clonotype was obtained from a woman aged 18-35 years in good health and CMV-seronegative. The rearrangement joins TRBV27 to TRBJ2-2, with TRBD1 matching 7 bases. Sequenced sample: PBMCs. In DNA, the CDR3 is TGTGCCAGCAACACAGGGGCCGGGGAGCTGTTTTTT. It specifies CASNTGAGELFF.